Following are 30 T cell receptor beta chains from one sample sequenced in a study of T cell responses to AZD1222 COVID-19 vaccine. This table comes from immunoSEQ multiplex PCR, and its TCRdb copy is limited to in-frame clones, with some not included. The sample yields 250,000 to 300,000 clones, 85% to 95% seen once. The sequenced sample was peripheral blood, obtained 28 days after the second AZD1222 dose. These receptors all stem from an adult who received the AZD1222 COVID-19 vaccine.

This clone was detected once. The rearrangement uses TRBV5-1 and TRBJ2-7, with 9 bases lining up with TRBD2. Germline CDR1 reads SGHRS; CDR2 reads YFSETQ. After removal of 4 bases from V and 5 bases from J, the junction contained 10 bases not matched to a gene. CDR3 size: 15 residues. The CDR3 region is CASSAGGTIAHEQYF. Here the CDR3 DNA reads TGCGCCAGCAGCGCGGGGGGGACGATTGCCCACGAGCAGTACTTC.

The J gene is TRBJ1-6, the V gene TRBV4-1, with 8 positions matching TRBD1. V lost 3 bases and J lost 6; bases outside the gene matches: 4. The CDR3 covers 15 residues. Germline CDR1 MGHRA, CDR2 YSYEKL. The CDR3, as DNA: TGCGCCAGCAGCCAGGGACAGGATTTTAATTCACCCCTCCACTTT. Its translation is CASSQGQDFNSPLHF.

The chain couples TRBV7-9 to TRBJ1-1; possible D gene TRBD1, 5 bases. CDR3 length: 18 residues. Germline assignment: CDR1 SEHNR and CDR2 FQNEAQ (reference sequence). The V end lost 1 base, the J end lost 5 bases, and 23 bases lay between the germline ends. CDR3 DNA sequence: TGTGCCAGCAGCTTAGTAGGGAGAGGGAGTTCGGGGGAGACTGAAGCTTTCTTT. This gives the protein CASSLVGRGSSGETEAFF.

As for this clone: A junction end diverges from the germline sequence, so it may reflect a read error. The V gene is TRBV7-7, the J gene TRBJ2-2, with TRBD2 matching 11 bases. Germline CDR1 reads SSHAT; CDR2 reads FNYEAQ (reference sequence). This CDR3 has 15 residues. Written as DNA, the CDR3 is TGTGCTAGCAGCTCCGGACTAGCGGGCACCGGGGAGCTGTTTTTT. Protein product: CASSSGLAGTGELFF.

The V and J genes are TRBV3-1 (or the pseudogene TRBV3-2) and TRBJ2-5; D unclear. The CDR3 runs to 14 residues. Per the germline V gene, CDR1 is LGHDT and CDR2 is YNNKEL (reference sequence). V lost 1 base to trimming and J lost 7 bases, with 13 bases between them. As DNA, the CDR3 is TGTGCCAGCAGCCAAGGCCGACCGTCGGGGACCCAGTACTTC. Translating gives CASSQGRPSGTQYF.

Notes on this clone: In the same sample, other DNA sequences code for this CDR3. This chain connects TRBV6-2 or TRBV6-3 to TRBJ1-1; no reliable D call. CDR3 length equals 12 residues. From germline, CDR1 is MNHEY and CDR2 SVGEGT. Trimming stripped 4 bases from V and 0 bases from J, with 3 bases between. CDR3 nucleotide sequence: TGTGCCAGCAGTTCTGTGAACACTGAAGCTTTCTTT. This codes for CASSSVNTEAFF.

The chain recombines TRBV19 with TRBJ2-5; perhaps D is TRBD1 or TRBD2 (6 bases each). Trimming stripped 6 bases from V and 0 bases from J, with 23 bases between. CDR3 size: 18 residues. The V gene's germline CDR1 is LNHDA and CDR2 SQIVND (reference sequence). CDR3 sequence reads: CASSPLPGAEGYQETQYF. CDR3 DNA: TGTGCCAGTAGCCCGCTACCGGGGGCGGAGGGGTACCAAGAGACCCAGTACTTC.

The V gene is TRBV15, the J gene TRBJ1-1; the D is unclear. CDR3 length: 15 amino acids. Germline V gene sequence: CDR1 LNHNV, CDR2 YYDKDF (reference sequence). Trimming left V 3 bases short and J 4 bases short, with 15 bases between. The CDR3 DNA reads as TGTGCCACCAGCAGCCGAAAGGGAGGTTTCACTGAAGCTTTCTTT. It translates to CATSSRKGGFTEAFF.

The V call is TRBV20-1, the J call TRBJ1-1; D is unclear. Trimming stripped 3 bases from V and 7 bases from J, with 6 bases between. Germline CDR1 and CDR2: DFQATT and SNEGSKA (reference sequence). This CDR3 contains 10 residues. In DNA, the CDR3 is TGCAGTGCTAGTCGTGGTGAAGCTTTCTTT. Its protein product is CSASRGEAFF.

The rearrangement uses TRBV7-9 and TRBJ1-4, with 9 positions matching TRBD1. The CDR3 has 15 amino acids. J lost 5 bases, V lost 1 base, and 2 bases had no gene match. Germline lookup yields CDR1 SEHNR and CDR2 FQNEAQ (reference sequence). The CDR3 nucleotides are TGTGCCAGCAGCTTAGGGACAGGGGAGAATGAAAAACTGTTTTTT. Amino acid sequence: CASSLGTGENEKLFF. The full variable domain, completed using reference TRBV7-9 and TRBJ1-4, is DTGVSQNPRHKITKRGQNVTFRCDPISEHNRLYWYRQTLGQGPEFLTYFQNEAQLEKSRLLSDRFSAERPKGSFSTLEIQRTEQGDSAMYLCASSLGTGENEKLFFGSGTQLSVL.

The chain joins TRBV29-1 to TRBJ1-1, with TRBD1 matching over 8 bases. This CDR3 is built from 16 residues. CDR1 and CDR2 (germline): SQVTM, ANQGSEA. V dropped 7 bases and J dropped 0; count of bases not matched to a gene: 13. CDR3 region: CSARGPGGPMNTEAFF. DNA for the CDR3: TGCAGCGCCCGGGGGCCAGGGGGCCCCATGAACACTGAAGCTTTCTTT.

This clone has only one observation. The chain uses TRBV3-1 (or the pseudogene TRBV3-2) and TRBJ1-2; D not resolved. Germline V gene data show CDR1 as LGHDT and CDR2 as YNNKEL (reference sequence). This CDR3 comprises 13 residues. Deletions cut 2 bases from V and 8 bases from J, with 12 bases between. The chain's CDR3 is CASSQTLLGGYTF. The CDR3 bases are TGTGCCAGCAGCCAAACACTGCTAGGCGGCTACACCTTC.

This chain links TRBV7-6 with TRBJ2-7; 8 bases map to TRBD2. The CDR3 is 15 amino acids. CDR1 SGHVS and CDR2 FNYEAQ come from the germline V gene. The ends lost 5 bases at V and 5 bases at J; junction bases unmatched: 11. The CDR3 sequence: CASSPRTSLGNEQYF. CDR3 DNA sequence: TGTGCCAGCAGCCCAAGGACTAGCTTGGGCAACGAGCAGTACTTC. The variable domain in full, with the rest retrieved from reference TRBV7-6 and TRBJ2-7, is GAGVSQSPRYKVTKRGQDVALRCDPISGHVSLYWYRQALGQGPEFLTYFNYEAQQDKSGLPNDRFSAERPEGSISTLTIQRTEQRDSAMYRCASSPRTSLGNEQYFGPGTRLTVT.

This clone was counted once. This chain's CDR3 is CASTAGYYNEQFF. Written as DNA, the CDR3 is TGTGCCAGCACGGCAGGCTACTACAATGAGCAGTTCTTC. This chain uses TRBV12-3 or TRBV12-4 with TRBJ2-1; D gene uncertain. The CDR3 has 13 amino acids. The V and J ends lost 7 bases and 3 bases respectively, with 10 bases between them.

The chain employs TRBV28 and TRBJ1-2; 9 nucleotides agree with TRBD1. The CDR3 runs to 14 residues. V shed 8 bases, J shed 7 bases, and the junction held 11 bases outside the gene matches. CDR1 MDHEN and CDR2 SYDVKM come from the germline V gene. CDR3 loop: CASSTPGQGFGYTF. CDR3 coding DNA: TGTGCCAGCTCGACCCCGGGACAGGGCTTTGGCTACACCTTC.

The chain employs TRBV29-1 and TRBJ1-2, with D possibly TRBD1 on 5 matching bases. V lost 5 bases to trimming and J lost 3 bases, with 13 bases between them. The CDR3 has 13 amino acids. Germline CDR1 SQVTM, CDR2 ANQGSEA. The CDR3 nucleotides are TGCAGCGTTCCTGGGGGGAGGGACTATGGCTACACCTTC. Its translation is CSVPGGRDYGYTF.

The chain joins TRBV2 to TRBJ1-5; 8 nucleotides align to TRBD1. CDR1 SNHLY and CDR2 FYNNEI come from the germline V gene. The CDR3 consists of 13 residues. Unmatched junction bases numbered 10, after V lost 11 bases and J lost 7 bases. Here the CDR3 reads CAGGGQGGQPQHF. CDR3 DNA sequence: TGTGCCGGGGGAGGACAGGGCGGGCAGCCCCAGCATTTT.

The chain employs TRBV7-9 and TRBJ1-1; D perhaps matches TRBD1 (6 bases). This CDR3 comprises 16 residues. Trimming removed 5 bases from V and 0 bases from J, with 16 bases in between. Germline CDR1 is SEHNR and CDR2 is FQNEAQ (reference sequence). The CDR3 is CASSLPTGRLNTEAFF. DNA of the CDR3: TGTGCCAGCAGCCTCCCGACAGGCAGACTGAACACTGAAGCTTTCTTT.

This clone was found once. The chain joins TRBV6-2 or TRBV6-3 to TRBJ2-7; D gene uncertain. Trimming stripped 6 bases from V and 2 bases from J, with 11 bases between. The CDR3 sequence is 13 residues long. Germline values: CDR1 MNHEY, CDR2 SVGEGT. The CDR3 sequence: CASSWTVPYEQYF. CDR3 bases: TGTGCCAGCAGCTGGACGGTACCCTACGAGCAGTACTTC.

This rearrangement joins TRBV7-6 to TRBJ2-1, with 10 bases lining up with TRBD1. Germline assignment: CDR1 SGHVS and CDR2 FNYEAQ. This CDR3 spans 15 amino acids. The trim removed 6 bases at V and 8 bases at J, leaving 10 bases unmatched. CDR3 DNA: TGTGCCAGCAGACCGGACAGGGGGTCAGGCCATGAGCAGTTCTTC. This gives the protein CASRPDRGSGHEQFF. Full variable domain (remainder filled in from reference TRBV7-6 and TRBJ2-1): GAGVSQSPRYKVTKRGQDVALRCDPISGHVSLYWYRQALGQGPEFLTYFNYEAQQDKSGLPNDRFSAERPEGSISTLTIQRTEQRDSAMYRCASRPDRGSGHEQFFGPGTRLTVL.

The rearrangement links TRBV4-1 to TRBJ2-1; D may be TRBD1 (6 bases). The CDR3 totals 17 residues. Trimming removed 0 bases at V and 7 bases at J, with 19 bases between. Germline V CDR1 and CDR2: MGHRA, YSYEKL. The CDR3 here is CASSQDHPYFQGNEQFF. In DNA form, the CDR3 reads TGCGCCAGCAGCCAAGATCACCCATATTTTCAGGGGAATGAGCAGTTCTTC.

The chain employs TRBV7-9 and TRBJ1-4; D possibly corresponds to TRBD1 (6 bases). V shed 5 bases and J shed 5 bases, with 15 bases lying between them. CDR3 size: 15 residues. In germline, CDR1 is SEHNR, CDR2 FQNEAQ (reference sequence). CDR3 DNA sequence: TGTGCCAGCAGCCCAACCCGGACAGACAATGAAAAACTGTTTTTT. This encodes CASSPTRTDNEKLFF. The full variable domain, rest sourced from reference TRBV7-9 and TRBJ1-4, is DTGVSQNPRHKITKRGQNVTFRCDPISEHNRLYWYRQTLGQGPEFLTYFQNEAQLEKSRLLSDRFSAERPKGSFSTLEIQRTEQGDSAMYLCASSPTRTDNEKLFFGSGTQLSVL.

The chain recombines TRBV19 with TRBJ1-6; 8 bases fit TRBD1. The germline CDR1 and CDR2 sequences are LNHDA and SQIVND (reference sequence). V shed 5 bases, J shed 8 bases, and the junction held 5 bases outside the gene matches. The CDR3 spans 14 residues. CDR3 DNA: TGTGCCAGTAGTTTGACAGGGGTCGATTCACCCCTCCACTTT. Amino acid sequence: CASSLTGVDSPLHF. Full variable domain (remainder filled in from reference TRBV19 and TRBJ1-6): DGGITQSPKYLFRKEGQNVTLSCEQNLNHDAMYWYRQDPGQGLRLIYYSQIVNDFQKGDIAEGYSVSREKKESFPLTVTSAQKNPTAFYLCASSLTGVDSPLHFGNGTRLTVT.

The chain uses TRBV3-1 (or the pseudogene TRBV3-2) and TRBJ2-3, with 11 bases lining up with TRBD2. Germline loops: CDR1 LGHDT, CDR2 YNNKEL (reference sequence). The CDR3 covers 17 residues. The V and J ends lost 3 bases and 6 bases, in that order; junction bases with no gene match: 11. CDR3 sequence (DNA): TGTGCCAGCAGCCATGAGGGACTAGCGGCCCCTCGGGATACGCAGTATTTT. Protein sequence: CASSHEGLAAPRDTQYF.

The chain couples TRBV2 to TRBJ2-1, with 9 nucleotides matching TRBD2. The CDR3 totals 13 residues. The germline gives CDR1 SNHLY, CDR2 FYNNEI. After removal of 6 bases from V and 9 bases from J, the junction contained 6 bases not matched to a gene. Here the CDR3 DNA reads TGTGCCAGCAGGGTAGCGGGGGCGGGTGAGCAGTTCTTC. Translation: CASRVAGAGEQFF.

The chain links TRBV4-1 to TRBJ1-1; 7 bases map to TRBD1. Germline V gene data show CDR1 as MGHRA and CDR2 as YSYEKL. Trimming removed 5 bases from V and 5 bases from J; junction bases left unmatched: 8. The CDR3 is made up of 14 amino acids. CDR3 region: CASSAQGLGTEAFF. The DNA for the CDR3 is TGCGCCAGCAGCGCACAGGGGCTGGGAACTGAAGCTTTCTTT.

The CDR3 sequence is CASSLGKYYEQYF. The DNA for the CDR3 is TGCGCCAGCAGCTTGGGCAAGTACTACGAGCAGTACTTC. This rearrangement joins TRBV5-1 to TRBJ2-7; no reliable D call. Trimming cost V 0 bases and J 3 bases, with 7 bases left between them. This CDR3 contains 13 residues. Germline CDR1 reads SGHRS; CDR2 reads YFSETQ.

The CDR3 DNA follows: TGTGCCAGCAGCTTATCTGAGGACGAGCAGTACTTC. It encodes CASSLSEDEQYF. The chain is built from TRBV7-9 and TRBJ2-7; D is uncertain. The CDR3 is made up of 12 amino acids. V lost 2 bases and J 5 bases, leaving 7 bases between the germline ends. Looked up from germline, CDR1 is SEHNR and CDR2 is FQNEAQ (reference sequence).

The chain joins TRBV18 to TRBJ1-5, with D possibly TRBD1 on 5 matching bases. From germline, CDR1 is KGHSH and CDR2 LQKENI. This CDR3 contains 14 residues. V dropped 5 bases and J dropped 10 bases, with 18 bases sitting between them. The CDR3 loop is CASSSQEVGTPQHF. Written as DNA, the CDR3 is TGTGCCAGCTCATCACAAGAGGTCGGGACCCCCCAGCATTTT.

This chain joins TRBV5-1 and TRBJ2-1; perhaps TRBD1 as D (6 bases). CDR3 length equals 16 residues. Germline assignment: CDR1 SGHRS and CDR2 YFSETQ. The V end lost 0 bases, the J end lost 0 bases, and 10 bases lay between the germline ends. The CDR3 DNA is TGCGCCAGCAGCTTGGAACAGGGAAGCTCCTACAATGAGCAGTTCTTC. Translating it yields CASSLEQGSSYNEQFF.